This T cell receptor (beta chain) was recorded in a study of blood T cell repertoires in COVID-19. Germline CDR1 and CDR2: MNHEY and SVGAGI. The length of the CDR3 is 15 residues. V shed 1 base and J shed 0 bases, with 7 bases lying between them. Produced via immunoSEQ multiplex PCR; TCRdb's table is partial and in-frame only. This table holds about 300,000 clones, about nine tenths found once. This clonotype was sampled from a woman aged 40 to 50 who had recovered from COVID-19. Material for sequencing was PBMCs or T cells enriched from blood (not recorded which). The rearrangement joins TRBV6-5 to TRBJ1-3; D uncertain. The chain's CDR3 is CASSYWSSSGNTIYF. The CDR3 DNA follows: TGTGCCAGCAGTTACTGGTCGAGCTCTGGAAACACCATATATTTT.